This T cell receptor beta chain was observed in a study of T cell repertoires in cytomegalovirus infection. TCRdb redid the calling of the reads with MiXCR, one entry per CDR3 protein. The sample carries under 200,000 distinct CDR3 sequences, 17% recorded once. The CDR3 runs to 15 residues. Between the trimmed V and J ends, which lost 2 bases and 4 bases, there was a span of 13 bases. CDR1 and CDR2 (germline): SGHTA, FQGNSA. This clonotype was found many times. V is TRBV7-2 and J is TRBJ2-3; D is uncertain. Sequencing was done on a sample of CD8+ T cells from PBMCs. The sequence was collected from a human donor in good health (CMV status not recorded). Some clones in this sample may be carry-over from other donors' samples. CDR3 coding DNA: TGTGCCAGCAGCTTACTGCGGTCCTCGTCAGATACGCAGTATTTT. It yields the protein CASSLLRSSSDTQYF.